This T cell receptor (beta chain) appears in the sequencing data of a study of glioma-infiltrating T cells after dendritic cell vaccination. Study results and caveats: Higher TCR clonality did not directly relate to longer survival.

Time point described: after dendritic cell vaccination, including at tumor progression/relapse. In the case of this clone: Its target is not known.

Clones were sequenced by immunoSEQ multiplex PCR, and TCRdb holds only the in-frame ones, with some missing. The sample consists of roughly 87,000 clones, over 80% of them appearing once. The ends were cut back, 0 bases at V and 8 bases at J, with 10 bases in the middle. The CDR3 extends over 14 amino acids. Germline V gene sequence: CDR1 MGHRA, CDR2 YSYEKL. This clonotype was obtained from a human donor with glioblastoma. Here the sequenced sample was blood, taken after dendritic cell vaccination. The chain has TRBV4-1 and TRBJ2-2; no firm D call. CDR3 in amino acids: CASSQDIRVGELFF. DNA of the CDR3: TGCGCCAGCAGCCAAGATATACGGGTAGGGGAGCTGTTTTTT.